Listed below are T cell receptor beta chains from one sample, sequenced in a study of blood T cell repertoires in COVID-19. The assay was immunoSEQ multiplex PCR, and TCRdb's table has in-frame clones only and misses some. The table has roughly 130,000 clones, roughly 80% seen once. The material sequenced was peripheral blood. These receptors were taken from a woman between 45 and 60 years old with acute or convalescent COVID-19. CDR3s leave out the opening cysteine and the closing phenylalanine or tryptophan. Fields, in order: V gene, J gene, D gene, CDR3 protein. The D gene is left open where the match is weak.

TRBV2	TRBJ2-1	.	ASSDFRGGDNEQF
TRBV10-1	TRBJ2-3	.	ASSESTIREGTDTQY
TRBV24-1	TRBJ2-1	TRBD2	ATSPLAGGPGEQF
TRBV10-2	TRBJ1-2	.	ASSESRFGYT
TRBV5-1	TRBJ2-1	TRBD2	ASSSSGPSTGNEQF
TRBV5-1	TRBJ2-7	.	ASRPGGGYEQY
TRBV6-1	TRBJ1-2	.	ASSESIRGGYT
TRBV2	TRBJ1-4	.	ASGEGEKLF
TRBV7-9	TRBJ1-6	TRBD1	ASSRPGQRLH
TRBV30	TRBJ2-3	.	AWSPGAGLLINTQY
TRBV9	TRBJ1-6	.	ASSAGGQTSPLH
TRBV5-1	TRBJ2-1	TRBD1	ASSTTGDSSYNEQF
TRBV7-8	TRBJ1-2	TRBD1	ASSIADPGQGFLGYT
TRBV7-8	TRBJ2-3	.	ASSSDWIFSTDTQY
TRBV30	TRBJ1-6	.	AWRNSGSAYNSPLH
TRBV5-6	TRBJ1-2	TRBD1	ASTHGTGDLGYT
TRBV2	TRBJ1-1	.	ASSEAQGGTEAF
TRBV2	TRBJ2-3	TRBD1	ASQWARGRVDTQY
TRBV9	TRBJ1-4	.	ASSVRGEEDEKLF
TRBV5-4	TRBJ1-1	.	ASSLKNPGVTEAF
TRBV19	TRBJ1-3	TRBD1	ASTRTGGTGNTIY
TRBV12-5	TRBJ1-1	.	ASGPDRNTEAF
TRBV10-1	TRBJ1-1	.	ASSKGVGTEAF
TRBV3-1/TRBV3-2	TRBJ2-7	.	ASSQGFLTGEIYEQY
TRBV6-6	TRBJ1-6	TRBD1	ASTLKRTGESPLH
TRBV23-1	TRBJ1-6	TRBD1	ASSQLFRDRGGSPLH
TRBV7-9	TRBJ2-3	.	ASSLWGADTQY
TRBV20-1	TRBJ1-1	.	SARGGTEAF
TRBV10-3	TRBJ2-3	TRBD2	AIRGASGVGTDTQY
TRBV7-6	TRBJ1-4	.	ASSLGRGQATNEKLF
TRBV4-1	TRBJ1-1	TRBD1	ASSRQTGGGTEAF
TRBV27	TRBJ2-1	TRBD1	ASSSRDSYYNEQF
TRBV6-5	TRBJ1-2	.	ASSPSNGGYT
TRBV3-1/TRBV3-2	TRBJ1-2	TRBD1	ASSRDRVGYGYT
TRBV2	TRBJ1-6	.	ASVTGTQDASPLH
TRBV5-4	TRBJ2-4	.	ASSLLGQGSSNIQY
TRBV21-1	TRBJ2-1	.	ASRAPRGIRHEQF
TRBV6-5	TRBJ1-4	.	ASSRQIGEKLF
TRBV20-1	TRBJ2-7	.	SAPMEGEQY
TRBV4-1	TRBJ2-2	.	ASSLRQGDTGELF
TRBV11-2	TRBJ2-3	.	ASSLDPWLTGESTDTQY
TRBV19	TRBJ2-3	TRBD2	ASTGLVTDTQY
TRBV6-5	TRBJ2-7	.	ASSYRDSYEQY
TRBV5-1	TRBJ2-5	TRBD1	ASSGVGTEETQY
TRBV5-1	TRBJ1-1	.	ASSLAGGARAF
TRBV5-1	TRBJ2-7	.	ASSVQGYEQY
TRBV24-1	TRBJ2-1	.	ATSDPRQENNEQF
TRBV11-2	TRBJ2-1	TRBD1	ASSLDPGQGARDEQF
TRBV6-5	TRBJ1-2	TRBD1	ASSQDRGANYGYT
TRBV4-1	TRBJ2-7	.	ASSHPFGEQY
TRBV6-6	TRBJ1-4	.	ASNSGGGREKLF
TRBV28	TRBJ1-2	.	ASSSRPPRVGYT
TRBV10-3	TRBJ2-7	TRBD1	AIRGTERTGQVEQY